What follows are 22 T cell receptor beta chains derived from one specimen sequenced in a study of Graves' ophthalmopathy and Graves' hyperthyroidism (dated by TCRdb to the late 2010s). TCRdb records Illumina HiSeq 2000 as the sequencer. TCR beta CDR3 regions were amplified from RNA transcripts for repertoire sequencing. The first round was an RT-PCR using HTBI primers with the Qiagen OneStep RT-PCR kit, and this first round was followed by a second-round multiplex PCR, then size selection and purification. TCRdb reanalyzed the raw reads on its own, using fastp at Q25 for trimming and MiXCR for clone calling, and kept in-frame beta chains. Each entry is one CDR3 protein sequence, shown with its most common DNA and genes. The sample records around 660,000 distinct CDR3 sequences, 35% to 45% of which are singletons. The top ten constitute under 3.5% of the sample. The sequenced sample was peripheral blood. The receptors shown here come from an adult man with Graves' ophthalmopathy.

The V and J genes are TRBV12-5 and TRBJ2-2; 10 nucleotides align to TRBD1. The germline V gene encodes CDR1 LGHNT and CDR2 FRNRAP. J lost 7 bases, V lost 2 bases, and 10 bases had no gene match. The CDR3 has 17 amino acids. The CDR3: CASGLFLGQGRIGELFF. CDR3 DNA: TGTGCTAGTGGTTTGTTCTTGGGACAGGGGAGGATCGGGGAGCTGTTTTTT.

V and J are TRBV29-1 and TRBJ1-2; 7 bases are shared with TRBD1. Germline lookup yields CDR1 SQVTM and CDR2 ANQGSEA. CDR3 length: 13 residues. V lost 7 bases, J lost 7 bases, and 12 bases stayed unmatched. The CDR3 reads CSAPDPRTGGYTF. The CDR3 coding sequence is TGCAGCGCCCCGGACCCACGGACAGGTGGCTACACCTTC.

The chain links TRBV6-1 to TRBJ2-2; D not certain. CDR1 is MNHNS and CDR2 is SASEGT in the germline V gene. The V and J ends lost 2 bases and 0 bases respectively, with 7 bases between them. The CDR3 contains 15 residues. The CDR3 loop reads CASSELYTNTGELFF. Here the CDR3 DNA reads TGTGCCAGCAGTGAATTGTACACGAACACCGGGGAGCTGTTTTTT.

Details on this clonotype: A clone one base away is much larger, so this may be a read error. This chain links TRBV10-3 with TRBJ1-5; D not certain. The CDR3 is 14 amino acids. The germline V gene encodes CDR1 ENHRY and CDR2 SYGVKD. CDR3 nucleotide sequence: TGTACCATCAGTGAGGCCCATAGCAATCAGCCCCAGCATTTT. As protein: CTISEAHSNQPQHF.

The gene calls are TRBV7-9 and TRBJ2-3; D may be TRBD1 (6 bases). Trimming left V 1 base short and J 6 bases short, with 11 bases between. CDR3 length: 14 amino acids. The V gene's germline CDR1 is SEHNR and CDR2 FQNEAQ (reference sequence). The CDR3 sequence is CASSLDQRGDTQYF. CDR3 nucleotides: TGTGCCAGCAGCTTAGACCAGAGGGGGGATACGCAGTATTTT. The variable domain in full, completed from reference TRBV7-9 and TRBJ2-3, reads DTGVSQNPRHKITKRGQNVTFRCDPISEHNRLYWYRQTLGQGPEFLTYFQNEAQLEKSRLLSDRFSAERPKGSFSTLEIQRTEQGDSAMYLCASSLDQRGDTQYFGPGTRLTVL.

On this clonotype itself: A junction end diverges from the germline sequence, so it may reflect a read error. The rearrangement links TRBV7-3 to TRBJ2-6; TRBD1 matches 7 bases. The germline CDR1 and CDR2 sequences are SGHTA and FQGTGA. The CDR3 spans 15 residues. As DNA, the CDR3 is TGTGCCAGCAGCACCAGGGGGTTTGGGACCAACGTCCTGACTTTC. It codes for CASSTRGFGTNVLTF.

This clonotype was picked up one time. The chain couples TRBV7-6 to TRBJ2-7; TRBD1 aligns across 7 bases. This CDR3 is 15 amino acids long. The germline V gene has CDR1 SGHVS and CDR2 FNYEAQ. Trimming removed 5 bases from V and 0 bases from J; junction bases left unmatched: 7. CDR3 protein: CASSTDRAYSYEQYF. The CDR3 DNA follows: TGTGCCAGCAGCACCGACAGGGCTTACTCCTACGAGCAGTACTTC.

This clonotype was counted many times. The V call is TRBV7-3, the J call TRBJ2-6; D perhaps matches TRBD1 (8 bases). The ends were cut back, 0 bases at V and 0 bases at J, with 18 bases in the middle. The CDR3 is 20 amino acids. Germline CDR1 is SGHTA and CDR2 is FQGTGA. CDR3 DNA sequence: TGTGCCAGCAGCTTAACGGAAACAGGGGGGGCAGTCTCTGGGGCCAACGTCCTGACTTTC. Translated: CASSLTETGGAVSGANVLTF.

The rearrangement links TRBV6-5 to TRBJ1-2, with a tentative D call TRBD1 (5 bases). Per germline, CDR1 MNHEY and CDR2 SVGAGI. The V end lost 5 bases, the J end lost 8 bases, and 21 bases lay between the germline ends. The CDR3 runs 15 residues. CDR3 DNA: TGTGCCAGCAGTCCAGAAACAGGTTTTGCGAGCGGCTACACCTTC. Residues: CASSPETGFASGYTF.

This clonotype was seen only a few times. The rearrangement uses TRBV4-1 and TRBJ1-5; TRBD1 might be the D (6 bases). The CDR3 sequence is 14 residues long. Germline loops: CDR1 MGHRA, CDR2 YSYEKL. V lost 4 bases to trimming and J lost 7 bases, with 14 bases between them. CDR3 sequence (DNA): TGCGCCAGCAGCCCCCCGGAGGGGGGACAGCCCCAGCATTTT. It encodes CASSPPEGGQPQHF.

This clonotype was seen at least ten times. CDR3 sequence: CSARRPEETQYF. The CDR3 DNA reads TGCAGTGCTAGGCGGCCGGAAGAGACCCAGTACTTC. The chain combines TRBV20-1 with TRBJ2-5; D uncertain. The CDR3 is made up of 12 amino acids. Germline V CDR1 and CDR2: DFQATT, SNEGSKA (reference sequence). With 3 bases removed from V and 3 bases from J, the gap between germline ends came to 8 bases.

The V call is TRBV11-3, the J call TRBJ1-5; D is possibly TRBD1 (5 bases). There are 16 residues in the CDR3. CDR1 is SGHNT and CDR2 is YENEEA in the germline V gene. Trimming left V 5 bases short and J 4 bases short, with 18 bases between. Here the CDR3 reads CASSPLEVRENQPQHF. The CDR3, as DNA: TGTGCCAGCAGCCCCTTGGAGGTCAGGGAGAATCAGCCCCAGCATTTT.

This clonotype occurred a few times. The V gene is TRBV5-8, the J gene TRBJ1-1; 7 nucleotides line up with TRBD1. This CDR3 contains 15 residues. Germline CDR1 reads SGHTS; CDR2 reads YDEGEE. With 3 bases clipped from V and 1 base from J, the junction kept 6 bases outside the gene matches. CDR3 protein: CASSWDRAPNTEAFF. The CDR3 nucleotides are TGTGCCAGCAGCTGGGACAGAGCACCGAACACTGAAGCTTTCTTT. The full variable domain, with the rest looked up from reference TRBV5-8 and TRBJ1-1, is EAGVTQSPTHLIKTRGQQATLRCSPISGHTSVYWYQQALGLGLQFLLWYDEGEERNRGNFPPRFSGRQFPNYSSELNVNALELEDSALYLCASSWDRAPNTEAFFGQGTRLTVV.

This sequence joins TRBV29-1 and TRBJ2-7, with D possibly matching TRBD1 (5 bases). CDR1 is SQVTM, CDR2 ANQGSEA, per germline. The CDR3 length is 10 residues. The V end lost 8 bases, the J end lost 5 bases, and 10 bases lay between the germline ends. The CDR3 protein is CSLAGNEQYF. CDR3 bases: TGCAGCTTGGCAGGGAACGAGCAGTACTTC.

The J gene is TRBJ2-7, the V gene TRBV29-1, with D possibly TRBD2 on 6 matching bases. This CDR3 has 12 residues. Trimming pared 6 bases from V and 6 bases from J, leaving 15 bases between. The V gene's germline CDR1 is SQVTM and CDR2 ANQGSEA. The CDR3 DNA is TGCAGCGTACCCCCCCTAGCGACCGAGCAGTACTTC. Translation: CSVPPLATEQYF.

This clonotype was observed many times. The chain links TRBV10-3 to TRBJ1-1; D is ambiguous. The CDR3 totals 16 residues. Germline V gene lookup returns CDR1 ENHRY and CDR2 SYGVKD. Trimming left V 1 base short and J 5 bases short, with 17 bases between. CDR3 nucleotide sequence: TGTGCCATCAGTGAGTGGCCAAACAGTAAGGAAACTGAAGCTTTCTTT. This translates into CAISEWPNSKETEAFF.

This clonotype appeared many times. The genes are TRBV5-4 and TRBJ2-5; D possibly uses TRBD1 or TRBD2 (5 bases each). The CDR3 contains 14 residues. Germline V CDR1 and CDR2: SGHNT, YYREEE (reference sequence). V lost 0 bases, J lost 5 bases, and 11 bases lay in between. The CDR3 DNA reads TGTGCCAGCAGCTTGGCAAACGGGGCGGAGACCCAGTACTTC. This gives the protein CASSLANGAETQYF.

This rearrangement joins TRBV6-6 to TRBJ1-3, with a weak D call TRBD1 (6 bases). Germline CDR1 MNHNY, CDR2 SVGAGI (reference sequence). Trimming took 4 bases from V and 0 from J, leaving 7 bases between them. The CDR3 loop spans 14 amino acids. CDR3 residues: CASSWTASGNTIYF. CDR3 nucleotide sequence: TGTGCCAGCAGTTGGACAGCCTCTGGAAACACCATATATTTT.

Many counts were recorded for this clonotype. This chain uses TRBV25-1 with TRBJ2-7; weak D call: TRBD1 (5 bases). This CDR3 contains 13 residues. In germline, CDR1 is MGHDK, CDR2 SYGVNS. V lost 1 base and J 3 bases, leaving 7 bases between the germline ends. CDR3 nucleotide sequence: TGTGCCAGCAGTGAATTTGACAGCTACGAGCAGTACTTC. It encodes CASSEFDSYEQYF.

V gene TRBV7-7 combines with J gene TRBJ2-2; either TRBD1 or TRBD2 may fit D (5 bases each). CDR3 length equals 16 residues. Germline-derived CDR1 and CDR2 are SSHAT and FNYEAQ (reference sequence). V gave up 11 bases and J gave up 1 base, with 20 bases separating them. The CDR3 here is CAWRRFGTGNTGELFF. In nucleotides, the CDR3 is TGTGCCTGGAGGCGATTTGGGACCGGGAACACCGGGGAGCTGTTTTTT.

Details on this clonotype: A much more abundant neighbour one base away suggests this may be a read error. Since the CDR3 does not end with the conserved phenylalanine or tryptophan, this likely comes from a read error. CDR3 DNA: TGTGCCAGCAGCCGACTCGCTGAAGCTTTCCTT. This encodes CASSRLAEAFL. The chain has TRBV7-3 and TRBJ1-1, with unresolved D. The CDR3 is 11 amino acids. Germline V lookup: CDR1 SGHTA, CDR2 FQGTGA. Trimming left V 5 bases short and J 6 bases short, with 7 bases between.

The chain links TRBV11-2 to TRBJ2-5; D may be TRBD2 (5 bases). V gave up 2 bases and J gave up 0 bases, with 10 bases separating them. The CDR3 contains 15 residues. Germline assignment: CDR1 SGHAT and CDR2 FQNNGV. The CDR3 is CASSLSPGDQETQYF. The CDR3 DNA reads as TGTGCCAGCAGCTTATCTCCCGGGGACCAAGAGACCCAGTACTTC. Looking up the rest from reference TRBV11-2 and TRBJ2-5 gives the full variable domain: EAGVAQSPRYKIIEKRQSVAFWCNPISGHATLYWYQQILGQGPKLLIQFQNNGVVDDSQLPKDRFSAERLKGVDSTLKIQPAKLEDSAVYLCASSLSPGDQETQYFGPGTRLLVL.